What follows describes a single T cell receptor beta chain. Its antigen is unidentified. The CDR3 is 15 amino acids. Per germline, CDR1 ENHRY and CDR2 SYGVKD. The V segment lost 6 bases and the J segment 5 bases; nucleotides outside the gene matches: 12. These data belong to a study of T cell responses to AZD1222 COVID-19 vaccine. General study findings and limits: Unmutated variant regions are reportedly targeted by nearly half of spike-specific TCRs. It should be noted that donors were predominantly white British and more often female, and clonal diversity was possibly underestimated. The peak T cell response came first, and repertoires were sampled only after it. Baseline seropositivity characterized only a handful of AZD1222 recipients.

Clones were sequenced by immunoSEQ multiplex PCR, and TCRdb holds only the in-frame ones, with some missing. The table includes roughly 100,000 clones, nearly 90% detected once. This chain uses TRBV10-3 with TRBJ1-2; 7 bases are a match to TRBD1. The TCR comes from an adult who received the AZD1222 COVID-19 vaccine. The sample was peripheral blood, taken 28 days after the second AZD1222 dose. In nucleotides, the CDR3 is TGTGCCATCAGGCGCTGGGACAGCGACGGTTATGGCTACACCTTC. Its protein product is CAIRRWDSDGYGYTF.